A single sample is the source of the 11 T cell receptor beta chains below, sequenced in a study of untreated major depressive disorder. Data came from immunoSEQ multiplex PCR; TCRdb stores just in-frame clones and leaves some out. The data hold over 20,000 clones, with roughly 86% observed a single time. The specimen sequenced was CD4+ T cells from PBMCs. These receptors originate from a woman aged 30 to 39 in good health.

J is TRBJ2-1 and V is TRBV30; tentatively, D is TRBD1 or TRBD2 (5 bases each). Germline V CDR1 and CDR2: GTSNPN, SVGIG (reference sequence). This CDR3 contains 14 residues. Trimming left V 0 bases short and J 2 bases short, with 8 bases between. The CDR3 is CAWSVGVTYNEQFF. CDR3 DNA sequence: TGTGCCTGGAGTGTGGGGGTCACCTACAATGAGCAGTTCTTC.

This chain connects TRBV10-3 to TRBJ1-5, with TRBD1 as a possible D gene (5 bases). Trimming removed 6 bases from V and 1 base from J, with 13 bases in between. The length of the CDR3 is 15 residues. Germline CDR1 ENHRY, CDR2 SYGVKD. CDR3 loop: CAIRPGHESNQPQHF. CDR3 coding DNA: TGTGCCATCAGACCCGGACATGAGAGCAATCAGCCCCAGCATTTT.

The rearrangement links TRBV28 to TRBJ2-5, with 10 bases that match TRBD1. J was trimmed by 6 bases and V by 5 bases; bases with no gene match: 6. In germline, CDR1 is MDHEN, CDR2 SYDVKM. The CDR3 runs to 14 residues. CDR3 sequence (DNA): TGTGCCAGCAGTGGAAGGACAGGGGGACAGACCCAGTACTTC. It specifies CASSGRTGGQTQYF.

This clone was observed once. The chain joins TRBV6-6 to TRBJ1-3; D uncertain. Germline V gene data show CDR1 as MNHNY and CDR2 as SVGAGI (reference sequence). Trimming stripped 7 bases from V and 2 bases from J, with 15 bases between. CDR3 length: 15 residues. For the CDR3, the DNA is TGTGCCAGCACCGAAGATCGGAGGACTGGAAACACCATATATTTT. Residues: CASTEDRRTGNTIYF.

This sequence joins TRBV27 and TRBJ1-6; D remains unclear. The V end lost 6 bases, the J end lost 6 bases, and 12 bases lay between the germline ends. The CDR3 length is 14 residues. Looked up from germline, CDR1 is MNHEY and CDR2 is SMNVEV (reference sequence). This CDR3 is CASSFKSPNSPLHF. CDR3 nucleotides: TGTGCCAGCAGCTTCAAGAGCCCTAATTCACCCCTCCACTTT.

The chain joins TRBV5-1 to TRBJ1-1, with 7 bases matching TRBD1. The CDR3 is 16 amino acids. V gave up 0 bases and J gave up 5 bases; unmatched junction bases: 10. Germline V lookup: CDR1 SGHRS, CDR2 YFSETQ. DNA of the CDR3: TGCGCCAGCAGCTTGGTGCAGGGGGGCGCGGGGACTGAAGCTTTCTTT. It translates to CASSLVQGGAGTEAFF.

The V call is TRBV5-1, the J call TRBJ1-2, with D possibly being TRBD1 (5 bases). Between the trimmed V and J ends, which lost 0 bases and 1 base, there was a span of 10 bases. The V gene's germline CDR1 is SGHRS and CDR2 YFSETQ. The CDR3 spans 15 residues. The CDR3, as DNA: TGCGCCAGCAGCTTGGGGGGGAGAAGTAACTATGGCTACACCTTC. It specifies CASSLGGRSNYGYTF. The full variable domain, rest sourced from reference TRBV5-1 and TRBJ1-2, is KAGVTQTPRYLIKTRGQQVTLSCSPISGHRSVSWYQQTPGQGLQFLFEYFSETQRNKGNFPGRFSGRQFSNSRSEMNVSTLELGDSALYLCASSLGGRSNYGYTFGSGTRLTVV.

This clone has only a few counts. V is TRBV7-8 and J is TRBJ1-5; weak D call: TRBD1 (5 bases). Germline CDR1 SGHVS, CDR2 FQNEAQ. The CDR3 has 13 residues. Trimming removed 0 bases from V and 7 bases from J, with 7 bases in between. The CDR3 is CASSLAKGQPQHF. In nucleotides, the CDR3 is TGTGCCAGCAGCTTAGCGAAGGGGCAGCCCCAGCATTTT. Looking up the rest from reference TRBV7-8 and TRBJ1-5 gives the full variable domain: GAGVSQSPRYKVAKRGQDVALRCDPISGHVSLFWYQQALGQGPEFLTYFQNEAQLDKSGLPSDRFFAERPEGSVSTLKIQRTQQEDSAVYLCASSLAKGQPQHFGDGTRLSIL.

This clone has only a few counts. J is TRBJ1-2 and V is TRBV5-1; the match to TRBD1 covers 7 bases. The V and J ends lost 0 bases and 4 bases, in that order; junction bases with no gene match: 3. Germline assignment: CDR1 SGHRS and CDR2 YFSETQ. The CDR3 is made up of 14 amino acids. The DNA of the CDR3 is TGCGCCAGCAGCTTGGGGGGACAGACCTATGGCTACACCTTC. It specifies CASSLGGQTYGYTF. Drawing the rest from reference TRBV5-1 and TRBJ1-2, the complete variable domain is KAGVTQTPRYLIKTRGQQVTLSCSPISGHRSVSWYQQTPGQGLQFLFEYFSETQRNKGNFPGRFSGRQFSNSRSEMNVSTLELGDSALYLCASSLGGQTYGYTFGSGTRLTVV.

The chain carries TRBV7-8 and TRBJ2-2; 10 bases map to TRBD1. The V gene end was trimmed by 3 bases and the J gene end by 5 bases; junction bases not matched to a gene: 3. The CDR3 is 15 amino acids. The V gene's germline CDR1 is SGHVS and CDR2 FQNEAQ. As DNA, the CDR3 is TGTGCCAGCAGCTTGTGGACAGGGGGAACCGGGGAGCTGTTTTTT. This translates into CASSLWTGGTGELFF.

The rearrangement joins TRBV5-1 to TRBJ2-1; 12 positions match TRBD1. Unmatched junction bases numbered 9, after V lost 4 bases and J lost 7 bases. The CDR3 loop spans 16 amino acids. Germline CDR1 reads SGHRS; CDR2 reads YFSETQ. This chain's CDR3 is CASSATGTGGWNEQFF. CDR3 sequence (DNA): TGCGCCAGCAGCGCAACCGGGACAGGGGGCTGGAATGAGCAGTTCTTC.